These T cell receptor beta chains were read from a single sample in a study of CD8+CD57+ T cells in acquired aplastic anemia. TCRdb processed the reads anew with MiXCR; each CDR3 protein has one entry. The table records 95,000 to 150,000 distinct CDR3 sequences, under 60% of them present only once. Sequencing was carried out using sorted CD4+, CD8+, or CD8+CD57+ T cells (not recorded which) from PBMCs. All receptors derive from a human donor with aplastic anemia. Both conserved end residues are part of each CDR3. The size of a clone is reported for some rows only, either as once, few or many, or as a class for expanded clones.

j_call v_call clone_size cdr3_aa
TRBJ2-1 TRBV4-1 . CASSQGGSPGLSSYNEQFF
TRBJ1-2 TRBV19 few CASSIQAYGYTF
TRBJ2-5 TRBV7-8 few CASSLWTLGETQYF
TRBJ1-4 TRBV19 . CASSRATNEKLFF
TRBJ2-7 TRBV7-9 few CASSRNGWEQYF
TRBJ1-5 TRBV27 . CASSPDTGGQPQHF
TRBJ1-1 TRBV5-4 . CASSLERDMTTEAFF
TRBJ2-1 TRBV3-1 few CASSQEWQVVDEQFF
TRBJ1-4 TRBV2 . CASIGQGARGEKLFF
TRBJ1-6 TRBV15 . CATSSGPASPLHF
TRBJ1-1 TRBV15 few CATSRVEGGNTEAFF
TRBJ2-7 TRBV20-1 few CSARDYGTNHYEQYF
TRBJ1-1 TRBV19 . CASSTGRLEAFF
TRBJ2-1 TRBV4-1 many CASSPNRGEQFF
TRBJ2-5 TRBV7-8 . CASSLLLGETQYF
TRBJ1-2 TRBV19 few CASSLPSGTPYGYTF
TRBJ2-2 TRBV7-6 . CASSSRGELFF
TRBJ2-7 TRBV20-1 . CSAKGTAFYEQYF
TRBJ1-2 TRBV12-3/TRBV12-4 . CASRVPGTPNTF
TRBJ2-7 TRBV12-1 few CASSLPEGGDTHLNEQYF
TRBJ2-3 TRBV20-1 . CSARDPSSGTDTQYF
TRBJ1-1 TRBV10-3 . CAISTGLDTEAFF
TRBJ1-1 TRBV15 once CATSGAGWRTEAFF
TRBJ2-5 TRBV7-7 . CASSLGTGTQETQYF
TRBJ2-7 TRBV25-1 . CASSVGTLRSQYF
TRBJ2-1 TRBV15 . CATSRDGTGLSEQFF
TRBJ2-7 TRBV24-1 . CATSVRTAEVCEQYF
TRBJ1-4 TRBV19 many CASSIIGGATNEKLFF
TRBJ2-1 TRBV15 . CATSSPVHEQFF
TRBJ2-7 TRBV2 . CASRTDAYEQCF
TRBJ2-7 TRBV4-1 . CASSRGTGHLGEQYF
TRBJ1-2 TRBV9 . CASSVEAGGGYTF
TRBJ1-1 TRBV20-1 . CSAPTDGDTEAFF
TRBJ2-1 TRBV6-4 once CASSEEVYGEQFF
TRBJ1-1 TRBV2 many CASRGKTEAFF
TRBJ2-5 TRBV20-1 many CSARDEEFGTQYF
TRBJ2-7 TRBV19 . CASNPRRGYEQYF
TRBJ2-6 TRBV15 . CATSSLVLGTSSGANVLTF
TRBJ2-1 TRBV20-1 . CSARGTSGYNEQFF
TRBJ2-7 TRBV2 . CAIAPGTGYYEQYF
TRBJ2-7 TRBV13 many CASSSRRTGFYEQYF
TRBJ2-3 TRBV20-1 many CSARDRGVSTDTQYF
TRBJ2-2 TRBV12-5 few CASGLAEQFRDRGPWELFF
TRBJ2-3 TRBV15 . CATSSSRGYEADTQYF
TRBJ2-7 TRBV27 . CASRRGVREQYF
TRBJ1-5 TRBV3-1 few CASSHGGEGSGGNQPQHF
TRBJ2-7 TRBV12-3/TRBV12-4 . CASSYLEGSYEQYF
TRBJ1-5 TRBV10-3 . CASSESGSNQPQHF
TRBJ2-7 TRBV19 . CASSLKGDIYEQYF
TRBJ2-5 TRBV20-1 few CSAEPGQGQETQYF
TRBJ2-7 TRBV9 many CASSVKTVDYEQYF
TRBJ2-7 TRBV20-1 . CSARVPSGASYEQYF
TRBJ2-7 TRBV7-2 many CASSLGQGPAEREQYF
TRBJ2-7 TRBV3-1 . CASSQVSGGAAEQYF
TRBJ2-7 TRBV6-5 many CASSYTGEAGGYEQYF
TRBJ1-5 TRBV15 many CATSLGQGQYQPQHF